A selection of T cell receptor beta chains follows, all from one sample in a study of early T cells in non-severe SARS-CoV-2 infection. Via MiXCR, TCRdb re-called the 5' RACE reads, giving one row per CDR3 protein. The sample lists roughly 67,000 distinct CDR3 sequences, approximately 10% occurring once. Specimen: whole blood. The receptors shown here come from an adult who was a healthcare worker with PCR-confirmed SARS-CoV-2 infection or an uninfected control (not recorded which). CDR3s include the opening cysteine and the closing phenylalanine or tryptophan. The D gene is left open where the match is weak. A clone size is listed for some rows: how often the clone was seen (once, few, many), or a class if it is expanded.

v_call	d_call	j_call	clone_size	cdr3_nt	cdr3_aa
TRBV24-1	-	TRBJ1-1	-	TGTGCCACCAGTGATGGTTGGACTGAAGCTTTCTTT	CATSDGWTEAFF
TRBV21-1	-	TRBJ1-1	-	TGTGCCAGCAGCAAGCCTAGGGACACTGAAGCTTTCTTT	CASSKPRDTEAFF
TRBV6-1	TRBD1	TRBJ1-4	-	TGTGCCAGCAGTGAAATTTTTGAGGGGGCGACAAAACTGTTTTTT	CASSEIFEGATKLFF
TRBV12-3/TRBV12-4	-	TRBJ2-2	many	TGTGCCAGCAGTTTTGGGTACAGTAACACCGGGGAGCTGTTTTTT	CASSFGYSNTGELFF
TRBV6-6	-	TRBJ2-4	few	TGTGCCAGCTGGTGGGACTCCCAGGGTTGGTACTTC	CASWWDSQGWYF
TRBV20-1	-	TRBJ2-1	few	TGCAGTGCTCCACCGTGGGAGGCCTCCTACAATGAGCAGTTCTTC	CSAPPWEASYNEQFF
TRBV2	-	TRBJ2-3	few	TGTGCCATCTTACCCAGGGCAAGCCCGGATACGCAGTATTTT	CAILPRASPDTQYF
TRBV5-1	-	TRBJ1-1	-	TGCGCCAGCAGCATGCAGGGCTTCACTGAAGCTTTCTTT	CASSMQGFTEAFF
TRBV9	-	TRBJ1-1	-	TGTGCCAGCAGCGTAAAGAACGGCGTGAACACTGAAGCTTTCTTT	CASSVKNGVNTEAFF
TRBV4-1	-	TRBJ2-7	many	TGCGCCAGCAGCCAAGGGACTGGCGAGCAGTACTTC	CASSQGTGEQYF
TRBV18	TRBD1	TRBJ2-7	-	TGTGCCAGCTCACCCGGCAGGGGGATCTACGAGCAGTACTTC	CASSPGRGIYEQYF
TRBV20-1	TRBD2	TRBJ2-3	-	TGCAGTGCTAAGACTAGCGGGTGGCTCTCTAGCACAGATACGCAGTATTTT	CSAKTSGWLSSTDTQYF
TRBV12-3/TRBV12-4	-	TRBJ1-4	many	TGTGCCAGCAGTCTCCACAGGGACGCCGTTGAAAAACTGTTTTTT	CASSLHRDAVEKLFF
TRBV7-9	-	TRBJ2-1	-	TGTGCCAGCACATCTTATGGCAATGAGCAGTTCTTC	CASTSYGNEQFF
TRBV20-1	-	TRBJ2-7	-	TGCAGTGCTAGACCGAGCATCTCCTACGAGCAGTACTTC	CSARPSISYEQYF
TRBV18	-	TRBJ2-3	few	TGTGCCAGCTCACCCTCTCCCCCCACAGATACGCAGTATTTT	CASSPSPPTDTQYF
TRBV9	-	TRBJ2-1	many	TGTGCCAGCAGCGGTACTGGGGACAATGAGCAGTTCTTC	CASSGTGDNEQFF
TRBV7-9	-	TRBJ2-1	few	TGTGCCAGCAGCTTAATGGGAGACGACAATGAGCAGTTCTTC	CASSLMGDDNEQFF
TRBV6-2/TRBV6-3	TRBD1	TRBJ2-4	many	TGTGCCAGCAGACGACAGGGGACCATTCAGTACTTC	CASRRQGTIQYF
TRBV7-9	-	TRBJ2-3	few	TGTGCCAGCGATACGCAGTATTTT	CASDTQYF
TRBV27	-	TRBJ2-1	few	TGTGCCAGCAGTTTATCGTCCAGAGGATCCTACAATGAGCAGTTCTTC	CASSLSSRGSYNEQFF